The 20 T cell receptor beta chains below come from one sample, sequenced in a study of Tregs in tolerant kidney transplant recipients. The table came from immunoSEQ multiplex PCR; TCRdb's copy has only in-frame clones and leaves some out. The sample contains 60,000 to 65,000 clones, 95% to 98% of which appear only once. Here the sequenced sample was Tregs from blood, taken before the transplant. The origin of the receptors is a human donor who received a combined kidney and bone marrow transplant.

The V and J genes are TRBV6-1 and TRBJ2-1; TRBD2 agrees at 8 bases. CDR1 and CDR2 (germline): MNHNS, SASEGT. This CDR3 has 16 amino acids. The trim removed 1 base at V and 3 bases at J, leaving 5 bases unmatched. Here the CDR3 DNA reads TGTGCCAGCAGTGAAGAAGTGCGGGGGGACTACAATGAGCAGTTCTTC. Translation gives CASSEEVRGDYNEQFF.

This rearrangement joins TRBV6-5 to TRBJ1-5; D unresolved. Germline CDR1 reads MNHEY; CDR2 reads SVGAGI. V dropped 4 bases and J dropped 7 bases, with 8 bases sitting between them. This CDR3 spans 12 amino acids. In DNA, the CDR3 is TGTGCCAGCAGTTTTTTGAGCCAGCCCCAGCATTTT. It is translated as CASSFLSQPQHF.

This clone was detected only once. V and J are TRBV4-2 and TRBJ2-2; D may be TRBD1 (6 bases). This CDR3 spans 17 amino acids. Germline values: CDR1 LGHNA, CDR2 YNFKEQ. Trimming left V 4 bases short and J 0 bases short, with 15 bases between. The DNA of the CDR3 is TGTGCCAGCAGCCCCTCCTTTGGACAGACGAACACCGGGGAGCTGTTTTTT. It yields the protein CASSPSFGQTNTGELFF.

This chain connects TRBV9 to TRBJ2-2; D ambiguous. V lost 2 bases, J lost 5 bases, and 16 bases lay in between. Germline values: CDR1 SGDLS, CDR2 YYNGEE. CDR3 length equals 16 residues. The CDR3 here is CASSVTPSIETGELFF. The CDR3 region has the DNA TGTGCCAGCAGCGTGACACCCAGCATTGAGACCGGGGAGCTGTTTTTT.

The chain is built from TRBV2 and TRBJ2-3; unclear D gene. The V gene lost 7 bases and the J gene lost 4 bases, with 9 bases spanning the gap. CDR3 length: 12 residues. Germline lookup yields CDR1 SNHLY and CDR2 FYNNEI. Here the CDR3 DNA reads TGTGCCAGCATTTTGTATGCAGATACGCAGTATTTT. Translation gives CASILYADTQYF.

In nucleotides, the CDR3 is TGCAGCGCTCGGACAGACATGAACACTGAAGCTTTCTTT. This codes for CSARTDMNTEAFF. The chain recombines TRBV29-1 with TRBJ1-1, with a possible D match to TRBD1 (6 bases). Germline V CDR1 and CDR2: SQVTM, ANQGSEA. The CDR3 runs 13 residues. Trimming left V 7 bases short and J 0 bases short, with 12 bases between.

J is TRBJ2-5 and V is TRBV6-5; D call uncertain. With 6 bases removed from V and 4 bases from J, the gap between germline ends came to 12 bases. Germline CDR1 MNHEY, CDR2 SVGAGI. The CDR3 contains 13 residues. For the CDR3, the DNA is TGTGCCAGCAGATACACGGGTCGAGAGACCCAGTACTTC. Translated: CASRYTGRETQYF.

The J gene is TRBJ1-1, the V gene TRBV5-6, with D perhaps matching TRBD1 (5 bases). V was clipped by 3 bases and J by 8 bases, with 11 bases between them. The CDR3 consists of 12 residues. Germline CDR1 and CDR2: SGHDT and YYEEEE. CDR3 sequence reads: CASSWARTEAFF. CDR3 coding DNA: TGTGCCAGCAGCTGGGCGAGGACAGAAGCTTTCTTT.

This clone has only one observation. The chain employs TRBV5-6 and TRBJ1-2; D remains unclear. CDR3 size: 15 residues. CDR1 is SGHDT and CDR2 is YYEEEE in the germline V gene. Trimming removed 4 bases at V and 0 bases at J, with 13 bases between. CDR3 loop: CASSRGNQANYGYTF. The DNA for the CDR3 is TGTGCCAGCAGCCGCGGTAACCAAGCTAACTATGGCTACACCTTC.

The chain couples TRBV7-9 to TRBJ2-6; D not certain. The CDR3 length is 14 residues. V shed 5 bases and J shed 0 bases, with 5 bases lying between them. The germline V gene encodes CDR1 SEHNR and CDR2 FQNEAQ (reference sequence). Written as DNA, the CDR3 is TGTGCCAGCAGCACATACTCTGGGGCCAACGTCCTGACTTTC. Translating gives CASSTYSGANVLTF.

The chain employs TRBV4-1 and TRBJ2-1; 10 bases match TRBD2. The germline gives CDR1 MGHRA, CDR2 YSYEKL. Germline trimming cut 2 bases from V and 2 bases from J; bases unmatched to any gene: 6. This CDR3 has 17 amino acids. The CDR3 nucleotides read TGCGCCAGCAGCCAACCTAGCGGGAGAAACGCCTACAATGAGCAGTTCTTC. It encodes CASSQPSGRNAYNEQFF.

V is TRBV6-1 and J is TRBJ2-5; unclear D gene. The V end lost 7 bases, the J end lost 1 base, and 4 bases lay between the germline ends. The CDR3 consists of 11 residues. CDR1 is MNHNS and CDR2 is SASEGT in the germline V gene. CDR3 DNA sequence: TGTGCCAGCACAGGCCAAGAGACCCAGTACTTC. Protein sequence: CASTGQETQYF.

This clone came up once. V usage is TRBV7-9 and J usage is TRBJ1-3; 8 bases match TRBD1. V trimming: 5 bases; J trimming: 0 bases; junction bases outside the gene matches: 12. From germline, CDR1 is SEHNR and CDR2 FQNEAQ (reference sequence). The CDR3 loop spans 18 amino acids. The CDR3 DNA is TGTGCCAGCAGCCCACGACTGACAGGGGCCATCTCTGGAAACACCATATATTTT. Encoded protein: CASSPRLTGAISGNTIYF.

Here the CDR3 DNA reads TGTGCCAGCTCACCCGGGGTGGTTCCTCGCAAAGAGACCCAGTACTTC. This codes for CASSPGVVPRKETQYF. The V and J genes are TRBV18 and TRBJ2-5; D possibly corresponds to TRBD2 (5 bases). CDR3 length: 16 amino acids. Germline CDR1 KGHSH, CDR2 LQKENI. The V end lost 3 bases, the J end lost 3 bases, and 17 bases lay between the germline ends.

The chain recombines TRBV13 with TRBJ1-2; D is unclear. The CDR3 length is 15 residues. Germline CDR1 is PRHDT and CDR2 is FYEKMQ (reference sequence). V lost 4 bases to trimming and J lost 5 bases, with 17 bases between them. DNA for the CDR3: TGTGCCAGCAGCTCAAGGACGGGATCGGGGTATGGCTACACCTTC. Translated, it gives CASSSRTGSGYGYTF.

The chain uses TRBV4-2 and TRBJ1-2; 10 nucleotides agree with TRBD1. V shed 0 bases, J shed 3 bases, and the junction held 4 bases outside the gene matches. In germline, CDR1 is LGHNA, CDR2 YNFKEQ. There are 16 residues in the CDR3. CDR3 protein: CASSQDRDRGDYGYTF. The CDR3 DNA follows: TGTGCCAGCAGCCAAGATCGGGACAGGGGTGACTATGGCTACACCTTC.

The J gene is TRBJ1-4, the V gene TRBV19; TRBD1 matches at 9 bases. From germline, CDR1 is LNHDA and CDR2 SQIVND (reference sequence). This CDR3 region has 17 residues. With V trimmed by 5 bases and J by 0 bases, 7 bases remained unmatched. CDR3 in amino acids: CASSPSRQGATNEKLFF. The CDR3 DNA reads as TGTGCCAGTAGTCCCTCCCGACAGGGGGCAACTAATGAAAAACTGTTTTTT.

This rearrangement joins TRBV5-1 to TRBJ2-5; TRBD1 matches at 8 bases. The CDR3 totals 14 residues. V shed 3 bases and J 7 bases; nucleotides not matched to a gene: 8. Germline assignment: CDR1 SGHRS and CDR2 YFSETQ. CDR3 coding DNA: TGCGCCAGCAGCTCCCGCATGACAGGGGTGACCCAGTACTTC. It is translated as CASSSRMTGVTQYF.

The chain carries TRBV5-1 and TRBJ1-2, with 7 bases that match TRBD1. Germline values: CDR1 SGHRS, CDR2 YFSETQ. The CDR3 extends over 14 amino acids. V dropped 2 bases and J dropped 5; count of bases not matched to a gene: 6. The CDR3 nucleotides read TGCGCCAGCAGCTTTCAGGGGGAGTATTATGGCTACACCTTC. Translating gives CASSFQGEYYGYTF.

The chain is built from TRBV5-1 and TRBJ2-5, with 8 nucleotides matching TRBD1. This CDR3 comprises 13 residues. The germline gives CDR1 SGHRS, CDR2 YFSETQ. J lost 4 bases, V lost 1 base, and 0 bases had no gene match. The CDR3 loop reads CASSLQGAETQYF. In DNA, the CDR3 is TGCGCCAGCAGCTTGCAGGGGGCAGAGACCCAGTACTTC. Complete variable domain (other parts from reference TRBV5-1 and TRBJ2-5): KAGVTQTPRYLIKTRGQQVTLSCSPISGHRSVSWYQQTPGQGLQFLFEYFSETQRNKGNFPGRFSGRQFSNSRSEMNVSTLELGDSALYLCASSLQGAETQYFGPGTRLLVL.